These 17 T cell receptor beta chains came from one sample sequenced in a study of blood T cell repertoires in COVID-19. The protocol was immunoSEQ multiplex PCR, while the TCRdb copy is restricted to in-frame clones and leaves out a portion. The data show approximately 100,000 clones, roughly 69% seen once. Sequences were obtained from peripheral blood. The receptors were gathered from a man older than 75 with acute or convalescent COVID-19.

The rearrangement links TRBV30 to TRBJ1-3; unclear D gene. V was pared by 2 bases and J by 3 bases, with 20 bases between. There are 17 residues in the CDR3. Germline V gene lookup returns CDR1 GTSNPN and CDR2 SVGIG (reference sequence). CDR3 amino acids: CAWSWRVARFVGNTIYF. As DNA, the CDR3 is TGTGCCTGGAGTTGGCGGGTCGCGCGTTTTGTTGGAAACACCATATATTTT.

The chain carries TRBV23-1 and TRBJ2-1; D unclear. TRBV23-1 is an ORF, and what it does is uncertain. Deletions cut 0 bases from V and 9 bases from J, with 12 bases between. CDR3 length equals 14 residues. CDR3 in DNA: TGCGCCAGCAGTCAATCGGCGCGGTCGGGTGAGCAGTTCTTC. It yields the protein CASSQSARSGEQFF.

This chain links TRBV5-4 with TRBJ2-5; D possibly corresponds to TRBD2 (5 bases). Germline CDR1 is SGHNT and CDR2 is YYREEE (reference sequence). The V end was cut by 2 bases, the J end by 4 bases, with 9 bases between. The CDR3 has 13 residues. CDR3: CASSFGGGETQYF. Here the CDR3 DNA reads TGTGCCAGCAGCTTTGGAGGTGGAGAGACCCAGTACTTC.

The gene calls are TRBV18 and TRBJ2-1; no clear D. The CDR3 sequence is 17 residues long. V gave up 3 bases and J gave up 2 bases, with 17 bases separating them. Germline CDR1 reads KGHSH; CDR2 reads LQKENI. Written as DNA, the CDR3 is TGTGCCAGCTCACCGGTATCCGCGTCCCAGGCCTACAATGAGCAGTTCTTC. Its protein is CASSPVSASQAYNEQFF. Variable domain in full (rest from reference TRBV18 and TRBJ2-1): NAGVMQNPRHLVRRRGQEARLRCSPMKGHSHVYWYRQLPEEGLKFMVYLQKENIIDESGMPKERFSAEFPKEGPSILRIQQVVRGDSAAYFCASSPVSASQAYNEQFFGPGTRLTVL.

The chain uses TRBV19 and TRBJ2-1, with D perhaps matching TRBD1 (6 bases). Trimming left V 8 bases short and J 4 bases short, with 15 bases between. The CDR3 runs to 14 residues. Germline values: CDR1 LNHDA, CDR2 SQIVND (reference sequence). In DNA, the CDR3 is TGTGCCAGTGCGACACAGGGTAGGTACAATGAGCAGTTCTTC. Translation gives CASATQGRYNEQFF. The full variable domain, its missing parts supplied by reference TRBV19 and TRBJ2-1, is DGGITQSPKYLFRKEGQNVTLSCEQNLNHDAMYWYRQDPGQGLRLIYYSQIVNDFQKGDIAEGYSVSREKKESFPLTVTSAQKNPTAFYLCASATQGRYNEQFFGPGTRLTVL.

This CDR3 is CAISVGTGTQNTQYF. Written as DNA, the CDR3 is TGTGCCATCAGTGTCGGGACAGGGACACAAAATACGCAGTATTTT. V gene TRBV10-3 combines with J gene TRBJ2-3, with 9 bases identical to TRBD1. Germline lookup yields CDR1 ENHRY and CDR2 SYGVKD. V lost 4 bases and J lost 7; bases outside the gene matches: 9. The CDR3 consists of 15 residues.

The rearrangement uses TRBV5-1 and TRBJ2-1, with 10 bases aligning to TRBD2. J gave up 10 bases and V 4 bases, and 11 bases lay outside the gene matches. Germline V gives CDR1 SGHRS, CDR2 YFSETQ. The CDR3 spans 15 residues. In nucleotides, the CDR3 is TGCGCCAGCAGCCGACCCGGGACTAGCGCTATAGAGCAGTTCTTC. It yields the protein CASSRPGTSAIEQFF.

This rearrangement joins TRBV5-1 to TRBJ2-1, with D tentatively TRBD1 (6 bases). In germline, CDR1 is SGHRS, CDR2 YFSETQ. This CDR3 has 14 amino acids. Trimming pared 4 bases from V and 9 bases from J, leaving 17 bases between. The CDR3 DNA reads TGCGCCAGCAGCGGGGGACAATTGGGTTTTGAGCAGTTCTTC. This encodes CASSGGQLGFEQFF.

Here the CDR3 DNA reads TGTGCCAGCAGCTCCGGACTCCTCAATGAGCAGTTCTTC. Translated: CASSSGLLNEQFF. V is TRBV7-2 and J is TRBJ2-1, with D possibly matching TRBD2 (5 bases). The V gene's germline CDR1 is SGHTA and CDR2 FQGNSA. V lost 4 bases and J lost 6, with 10 bases in between. CDR3 size: 13 residues.

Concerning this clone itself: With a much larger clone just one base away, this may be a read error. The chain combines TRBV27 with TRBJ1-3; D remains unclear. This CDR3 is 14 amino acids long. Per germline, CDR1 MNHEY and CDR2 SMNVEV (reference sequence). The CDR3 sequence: CASNLTSSGNTIYF. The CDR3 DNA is TGTGCCAGCAATTTAACTTCTTCTGGAAACACCATATATTTT.

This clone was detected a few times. The CDR3 nucleotides are TGTGCCAGCAGCTTGGTAGGGACTAGCACAGATACGCAGTATTTT. This sequence encodes CASSLVGTSTDTQYF. The chain employs TRBV5-8 and TRBJ2-3, with D possibly being TRBD2 (6 bases). V was trimmed by 0 bases and J by 0 bases, leaving 8 bases between them. The CDR3 loop spans 15 amino acids. CDR1 and CDR2 (germline): SGHTS, YDEGEE. Supplemented by reference TRBV5-8 and TRBJ2-3, the full variable domain reads EAGVTQSPTHLIKTRGQQATLRCSPISGHTSVYWYQQALGLGLQFLLWYDEGEERNRGNFPPRFSGRQFPNYSSELNVNALELEDSALYLCASSLVGTSTDTQYFGPGTRLTVL.

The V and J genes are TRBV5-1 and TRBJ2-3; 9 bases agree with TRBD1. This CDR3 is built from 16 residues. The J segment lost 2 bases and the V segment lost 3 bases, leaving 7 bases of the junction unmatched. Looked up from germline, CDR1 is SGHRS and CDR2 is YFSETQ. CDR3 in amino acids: CASSWGTGSVTDTQYF. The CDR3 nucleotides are TGCGCCAGCAGCTGGGGGACAGGGTCAGTCACAGATACGCAGTATTTT.

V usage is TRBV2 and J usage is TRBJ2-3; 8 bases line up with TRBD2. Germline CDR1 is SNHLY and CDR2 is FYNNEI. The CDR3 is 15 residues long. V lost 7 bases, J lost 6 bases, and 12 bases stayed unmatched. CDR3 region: CASILAGRASDTQYF. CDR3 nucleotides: TGTGCCAGCATCTTGGCCGGGAGGGCCTCCGATACGCAGTATTTT.

The CDR3 sequence is CASSLSGTGGGEAFF. CDR3 coding DNA: TGTGCCAGCAGTTTATCGGGGACAGGGGGCGGTGAAGCTTTCTTT. The V and J genes are TRBV27 and TRBJ1-1, with 12 bases identical to TRBD1. The germline CDR1 and CDR2 sequences are MNHEY and SMNVEV (reference sequence). The ends lost 0 bases at V and 7 bases at J; junction bases unmatched: 3. The CDR3 has 15 residues.

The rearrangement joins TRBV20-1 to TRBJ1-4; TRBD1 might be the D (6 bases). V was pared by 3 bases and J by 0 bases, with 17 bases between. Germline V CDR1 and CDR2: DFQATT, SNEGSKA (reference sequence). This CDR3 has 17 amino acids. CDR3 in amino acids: CSASHGGAFATNEKLFF. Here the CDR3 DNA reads TGCAGTGCTAGTCATGGGGGGGCGTTTGCAACTAATGAAAAACTGTTTTTT.

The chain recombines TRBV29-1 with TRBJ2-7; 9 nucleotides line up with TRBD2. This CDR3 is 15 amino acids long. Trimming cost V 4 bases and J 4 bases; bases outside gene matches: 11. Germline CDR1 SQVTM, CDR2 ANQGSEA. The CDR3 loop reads CSVGGVAGGLYEQYF. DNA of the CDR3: TGCAGCGTTGGGGGGGTTGCGGGAGGGTTGTACGAGCAGTACTTC.

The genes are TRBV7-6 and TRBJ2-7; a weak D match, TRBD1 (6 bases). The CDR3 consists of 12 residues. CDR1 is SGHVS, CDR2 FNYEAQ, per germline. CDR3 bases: TGTGCGTCAGGGGCAGGGCCCTACGAGCAGTACTTC. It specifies CASGAGPYEQYF.